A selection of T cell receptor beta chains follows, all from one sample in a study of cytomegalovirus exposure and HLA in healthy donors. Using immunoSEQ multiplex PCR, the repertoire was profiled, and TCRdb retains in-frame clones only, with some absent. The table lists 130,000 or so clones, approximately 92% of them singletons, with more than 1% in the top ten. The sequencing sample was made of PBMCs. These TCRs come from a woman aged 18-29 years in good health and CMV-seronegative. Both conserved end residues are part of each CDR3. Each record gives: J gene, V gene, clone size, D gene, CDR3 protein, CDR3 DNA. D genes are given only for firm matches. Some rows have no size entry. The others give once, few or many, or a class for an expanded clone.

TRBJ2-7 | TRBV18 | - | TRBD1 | CASSPGALGQGNSYEQYF | TGTGCCAGCTCACCAGGGGCCCTGGGACAGGGGAACTCCTACGAGCAGTACTTC
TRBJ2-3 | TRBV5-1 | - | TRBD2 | CASSFRLPSGGATDTQYF | TGCGCCAGCAGCTTCCGTTTGCCTAGCGGGGGGGCAACAGATACGCAGTATTTT
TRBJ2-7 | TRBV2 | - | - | CARREAYEQYF | TGTGCCAGACGAGAGGCCTACGAGCAGTACTTC
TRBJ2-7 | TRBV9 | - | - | CASSVGWGGTFEQYF | TGTGCCAGCAGCGTAGGGTGGGGGGGCACCTTCGAGCAGTACTTC
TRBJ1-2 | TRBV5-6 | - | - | CASSWADTTGTNGYTF | TGTGCCAGCAGCTGGGCCGATACGACAGGTACTAATGGCTACACCTTC
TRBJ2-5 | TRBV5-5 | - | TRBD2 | CASSLFGLAGSRETQYF | TGTGCCAGCAGCTTGTTCGGTCTAGCGGGTTCTAGGGAGACCCAGTACTTC
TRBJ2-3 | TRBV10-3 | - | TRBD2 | CAISGISGGITDTQYF | TGTGCCATCAGTGGAATTAGCGGGGGAATCACAGATACGCAGTATTTT
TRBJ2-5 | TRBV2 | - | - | CSSRGIEGETQYF | TGTTCGAGTAGGGGGATCGAGGGAGAGACCCAGTACTTC
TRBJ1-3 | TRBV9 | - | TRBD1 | CASSPATGRGGNTIYF | TGTGCCAGCAGCCCCGCGACAGGGCGCGGTGGAAACACCATATATTTT
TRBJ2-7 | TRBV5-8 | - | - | CASSFSGYEQYF | TGTGCCAGCAGCTTTTCGGGCTACGAGCAGTACTTC
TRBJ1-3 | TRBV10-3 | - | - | CAITGQLSGNTIYF | TGTGCCATCACAGGACAGCTCTCAGGAAACACCATATATTTT
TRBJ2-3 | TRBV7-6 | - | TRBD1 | CASSEDAGTGKDTQYF | TGTGCCAGCAGCGAAGACGCCGGGACAGGGAAGGATACGCAGTATTTT
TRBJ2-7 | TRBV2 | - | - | CASSVGRLSYEQYF | TGTGCCAGCAGTGTCGGGAGACTTTCCTACGAGCAGTACTTC
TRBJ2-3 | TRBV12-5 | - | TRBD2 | CASGPGTSVTDTQYF | TGTGCTAGTGGCCCTGGGACTAGCGTTACAGATACGCAGTATTTT
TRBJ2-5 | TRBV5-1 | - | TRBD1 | CASSRQDRGRGETQYF | TGCGCCAGCAGCCGACAGGACAGGGGGCGAGGGGAGACCCAGTACTTC
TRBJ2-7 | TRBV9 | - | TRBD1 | CASSVNRGTGSTYEQYF | TGTGCCAGCAGCGTAAACCGGGGGACAGGGAGTACCTACGAGCAGTACTTC
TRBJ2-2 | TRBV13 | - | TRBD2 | CASSPQGLTTGELFF | TGTGCCAGCAGCCCCCAGGGACTAACAACCGGGGAGCTGTTTTTT
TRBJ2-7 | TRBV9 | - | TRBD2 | CASSPRLQRGTYEQYF | TGTGCCAGCAGCCCGCGCCTTCAGCGGGGCACCTACGAGCAGTACTTC
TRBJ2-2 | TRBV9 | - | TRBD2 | CASSVGRGGSTGELFF | TGTGCCAGCAGCGTCGGCCGGGGGGGCAGCACCGGGGAGCTGTTTTTT
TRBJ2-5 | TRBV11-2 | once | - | CASSFETTTSTQYF | TGTGCCAGCAGCTTTGAGACTACCACCTCGACCCAGTACTTC
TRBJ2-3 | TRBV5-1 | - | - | CASSLFLSGESDTQYF | TGCGCCAGCAGCTTGTTTTTATCCGGGGAGTCGGATACGCAGTATTTT
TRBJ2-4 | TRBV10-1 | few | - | CASRLFLAKNIQYF | TGCGCCAGCAGGTTGTTCCTAGCCAAAAACATTCAGTACTTC
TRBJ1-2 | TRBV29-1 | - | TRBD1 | CSAHGTANYGYTF | TGCAGCGCCCACGGGACAGCCAACTATGGCTACACCTTC
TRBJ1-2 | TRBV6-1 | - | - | CASSAPGSGVYGYTF | TGTGCCAGCAGTGCCCCCGGGAGTGGAGTCTATGGCTACACCTTC
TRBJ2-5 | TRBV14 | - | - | CASSQDFAKRTQYF | TGTGCCAGCAGCCAAGATTTTGCGAAGAGAACCCAGTACTTC
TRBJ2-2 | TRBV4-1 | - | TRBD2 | CASSPQVAGDTGELFF | TGCGCCAGCAGCCCTCAGGTAGCGGGGGACACCGGGGAGCTGTTTTTT
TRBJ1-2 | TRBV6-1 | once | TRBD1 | CASSLPGNRGGGYTF | TGTGCCAGCAGTCTCCCGGGAAACAGGGGCGGTGGCTACACCTTC
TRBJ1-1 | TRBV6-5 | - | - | CASNAGQKAFF | TGTGCCAGCAACGCGGGGCAGAAAGCTTTCTTT
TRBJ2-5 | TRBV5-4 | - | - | CASSSLSGRQETQYF | TGTGCCAGCAGCTCCCTAAGCGGCAGACAAGAGACCCAGTACTTC
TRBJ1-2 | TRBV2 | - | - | CASKDRANYGYTF | TGTGCCAGCAAGGACAGAGCTAACTATGGCTACACCTTC
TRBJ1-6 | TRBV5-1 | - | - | CASSLTGRNSPLHF | TGCGCCAGCAGCTTGACAGGGCGCAATTCACCCCTCCACTTT
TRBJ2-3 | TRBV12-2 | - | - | CASRSRGSRTDTQYF | TGTGCAAGTCGCTCACGCGGGTCCCGCACAGATACGCAGTATTTT
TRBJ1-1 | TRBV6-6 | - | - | CASSYHNTEAFF | TGTGCCAGCAGTTACCATAACACTGAAGCTTTCTTT
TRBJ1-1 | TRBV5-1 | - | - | CASSLARNFGGRTEAFF | TGCGCCAGCAGCTTGGCCAGGAATTTTGGAGGGAGAACTGAAGCTTTCTTT
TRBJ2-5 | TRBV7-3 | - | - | CASSFGVGTQYF | TGTGCCAGCAGCTTCGGGGTGGGGACCCAGTACTTC
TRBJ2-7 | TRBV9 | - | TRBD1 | CASSARGQGVHEQYF | TGTGCCAGCAGCGCCCGGGGACAGGGTGTACACGAGCAGTACTTC
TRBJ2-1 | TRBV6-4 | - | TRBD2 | CASSDEAGAYNEQFF | TGTGCCAGCAGTGACGAAGCGGGGGCTTACAATGAGCAGTTCTTC
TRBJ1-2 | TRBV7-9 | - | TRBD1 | CASSFGTGSFYGYTF | TGTGCCAGCAGCTTTGGGACAGGGTCCTTCTATGGCTACACCTTC
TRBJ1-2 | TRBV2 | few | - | CASSEDRTNYGYTF | TGTGCCAGCAGTGAAGACAGGACTAACTATGGCTACACCTTC